The rows below give T cell receptor beta chains drawn from one sample of a study of early T cells in non-severe SARS-CoV-2 infection. TCRdb passed the 5' RACE reads through MiXCR, listing each CDR3 protein once. The sample consists of 65,000 to 80,000 distinct CDR3 sequences, approximately 13% of them appearing once. The sequenced material came from whole blood. The receptors stem from an adult who was a healthcare worker with PCR-confirmed SARS-CoV-2 infection or an uninfected control (not recorded which). CDR3s include the opening cysteine and the closing phenylalanine or tryptophan. D genes are given only for firm matches. Clone size is shown for a subset of rows, as once, few, many or a class of expanded clone.

CDR3: CASSPSGGTRTNEKLFF; DNA: TGTGCCAGCAGCCCGTCGGGGGGCACAAGAACTAATGAAAAACTGTTTTTT; J: TRBJ1-4; size: many; D: NA; V: TRBV7-8
CDR3: CASSTLTSAGELFF; DNA: TGTGCCAGCAGCACTCTGACTAGCGCCGGGGAGCTGTTTTTT; J: TRBJ2-2; size: NA; D: TRBD2; V: TRBV7-9
CDR3: CSVEDWYGTESYEQYF; DNA: TGCAGCGTTGAAGATTGGTATGGGACAGAGAGCTACGAGCAGTACTTC; J: TRBJ2-7; size: NA; D: TRBD1; V: TRBV29-1
CDR3: CASSGTSGNEQFF; DNA: TGTGCCAGCAGCGGGACTAGCGGTAATGAGCAGTTCTTC; J: TRBJ2-1; size: NA; D: TRBD2; V: TRBV7-9
CDR3: CASRPSLAGGLTEQFF; DNA: TGTGCCAGCAGGCCAAGTCTAGCGGGAGGGCTCACTGAGCAGTTCTTC; J: TRBJ2-1; size: NA; D: TRBD2; V: TRBV6-5
CDR3: CASSEDGSDLHVEHF; DNA: TGTGCCAGCAGTGAAGATGGCAGTGACCTTCATGTTGAGCACTTT; J: TRBJ1-6; size: few; D: NA; V: TRBV6-1
CDR3: CASSYLAGPKETQYF; DNA: TGTGCCAGCAGCTACTTAGCGGGGCCCAAAGAGACCCAGTACTTC; J: TRBJ2-5; size: NA; D: TRBD2; V: TRBV5-4
CDR3: CASKPRERSYEQYF; DNA: TGCGCCAGCAAGCCACGGGAGCGCTCCTACGAGCAGTACTTC; J: TRBJ2-7; size: few; D: NA; V: TRBV10-2
CDR3: CASSLSSYEQYF; DNA: TGTGCCAGCAGTTTATCCAGCTACGAGCAGTACTTC; J: TRBJ2-7; size: many; D: NA; V: TRBV28
CDR3: CSARGPTESGWSSYEQYF; DNA: TGCAGTGCCAGAGGCCCAACCGAAAGCGGGTGGAGCTCCTACGAGCAGTACTTC; J: TRBJ2-7; size: many; D: NA; V: TRBV20-1
CDR3: CASSGQDRASYNSPLHF; DNA: TGTGCCAGCAGCGGTCAGGACAGGGCCTCCTATAATTCACCCCTCCACTTT; J: TRBJ1-6; size: NA; D: TRBD1; V: TRBV7-6
CDR3: CASSLDRPSTDTQYF; DNA: TGTGCCAGCAGCTTAGATCGTCCGTCCACAGATACGCAGTATTTT; J: TRBJ2-3; size: NA; D: NA; V: TRBV11-2
CDR3: CASTQKVDLTGELFF; DNA: TGTGCCAGCACCCAAAAGGTTGACCTCACCGGGGAGCTGTTTTTT; J: TRBJ2-2; size: few; D: NA; V: TRBV7-9
CDR3: CASNRLTDTQYF; DNA: TGTGCCAGCAACCGCCTCACAGATACGCAGTATTTT; J: TRBJ2-3; size: NA; D: NA; V: TRBV7-2
CDR3: CASSLTGGAVNEKLFF; DNA: TGTGCCAGCAGCTTAACAGGGGGGGCGGTTAATGAAAAACTGTTTTTT; J: TRBJ1-4; size: NA; D: TRBD1; V: TRBV7-2
CDR3: CASSVGQGRGGFTDTQYF; DNA: TGCGCCAGCAGCGTCGGACAGGGGCGAGGGGGATTCACAGATACGCAGTATTTT; J: TRBJ2-3; size: many; D: TRBD1; V: TRBV5-1
CDR3: CASSPDGGNQPQHF; DNA: TGTGCCAGCAGCCCGGATGGGGGCAATCAGCCCCAGCATTTT; J: TRBJ1-5; size: many; D: NA; V: TRBV7-2
CDR3: CASSPLAGNTEAFF; DNA: TGTGCCAGCAGCCCCCTCGCAGGGAACACTGAAGCTTTCTTT; J: TRBJ1-1; size: few; D: NA; V: TRBV5-6
CDR3: CASTSYNEQFF; DNA: TGTGCCAGCACTTCCTACAATGAGCAGTTCTTC; J: TRBJ2-1; size: NA; D: NA; V: TRBV25-1
CDR3: CSARTGADQPQHF; DNA: TGCAGTGCTCGGACGGGAGCCGATCAGCCCCAGCATTTT; J: TRBJ1-5; size: few; D: NA; V: TRBV20-1
CDR3: CASSPSAGSSGNTIYF; DNA: TGCGCCAGCAGCCCAAGTGCCGGCAGCTCTGGAAACACCATATATTTT; J: TRBJ1-3; size: few; D: NA; V: TRBV4-1
CDR3: CSAGIAGSDVDTQYF; DNA: TGCAGTGCTGGAATAGCGGGATCGGATGTAGATACGCAGTATTTT; J: TRBJ2-3; size: few; D: TRBD2; V: TRBV20-1
CDR3: CASSLIRNEQFF; DNA: TGTGCCAGCAGCCTCATACGGAATGAGCAGTTCTTC; J: TRBJ2-1; size: few; D: NA; V: TRBV7-2
CDR3: CASSFDEMGRVLYGYTF; DNA: TGTGCCAGCAGCTTCGACGAGATGGGGAGGGTACTCTATGGCTACACCTTC; J: TRBJ1-2; size: NA; D: NA; V: TRBV5-5
CDR3: CASSFNRVGEQYF; DNA: TGCGCCAGCAGCTTTAACAGGGTTGGCGAGCAGTACTTC; J: TRBJ2-7; size: NA; D: NA; V: TRBV5-1
CDR3: CASTWDREMYTIYF; DNA: TGTGCCAGCACCTGGGACAGGGAGATGTACACCATATATTTT; J: TRBJ1-3; size: NA; D: TRBD1; V: TRBV12-3/TRBV12-4
CDR3: CAISERDTEAFF; DNA: TGTGCCATCAGTGAGCGGGACACTGAAGCTTTCTTT; J: TRBJ1-1; size: few; D: NA; V: TRBV10-3
CDR3: CASSLFGGAPNEQFF; DNA: TGTGCCAGCAGCTTATTTGGGGGGGCCCCCAATGAGCAGTTCTTC; J: TRBJ2-1; size: few; D: NA; V: TRBV7-9
CDR3: CASSGSGEKLFF; DNA: TGTGCCAGCTCAGGATCTGGTGAAAAACTGTTTTTT; J: TRBJ1-4; size: NA; D: NA; V: TRBV18
CDR3: CASSFLRGNTEAFF; DNA: TGTGCCAGCAGTTTTTTGAGGGGGAACACTGAAGCTTTCTTT; J: TRBJ1-1; size: few; D: NA; V: TRBV12-3/TRBV12-4
CDR3: CASTSPRAFKNIQYF; DNA: TGTGCCAGCACCTCCCCCCGGGCCTTCAAAAACATTCAGTACTTC; J: TRBJ2-4; size: NA; D: NA; V: TRBV28
CDR3: CASSDQGQNTGNTIYF; DNA: TGCGCCAGCAGCGACCAAGGACAGAATACTGGAAACACCATATATTTT; J: TRBJ1-3; size: NA; D: NA; V: TRBV5-1
CDR3: CASSPRTVAYEQYF; DNA: TGTGCCAGCAGCCCGAGGACAGTTGCCTACGAGCAGTACTTC; J: TRBJ2-7; size: NA; D: NA; V: TRBV13
CDR3: CATPGTPLETQYF; DNA: TGTGCCACTCCCGGGACTCCCCTAGAGACCCAGTACTTC; J: TRBJ2-5; size: NA; D: NA; V: TRBV27
CDR3: CASSHAGGRWYEQYF; DNA: TGTGCCAGCAGTCACGCGGGGGGGCGTTGGTACGAGCAGTACTTC; J: TRBJ2-7; size: many; D: TRBD2; V: TRBV7-9
CDR3: CASSWGQGIGAEQYF; DNA: TGCGCCAGCAGCTGGGGACAGGGGATAGGTGCCGAGCAGTACTTC; J: TRBJ2-7; size: many; D: TRBD1; V: TRBV5-1
CDR3: CASSLDLSGRPQHF; DNA: TGTGCCAGCAGCCTGGACCTATCGGGGCGGCCCCAGCATTTT; J: TRBJ1-5; size: few; D: NA; V: TRBV12-3/TRBV12-4
CDR3: CASSRTGAKGSSPLHF; DNA: TGTGCCAGCAGCAGAACAGGTGCTAAAGGGTCTTCACCCCTCCACTTT; J: TRBJ1-6; size: NA; D: NA; V: TRBV3-1
CDR3: CASSGEDRGFEAFF; DNA: TGTGCCAGCAGTGGGGAGGACAGGGGGTTTGAAGCTTTCTTT; J: TRBJ1-1; size: few; D: TRBD1; V: TRBV28
CDR3: CASQPGQGFSYGYTF; DNA: TGTGCCAGCCAACCGGGACAGGGGTTCTCCTATGGCTACACCTTC; J: TRBJ1-2; size: few; D: TRBD1; V: TRBV6-6
CDR3: CSAKGLAGYYEQYF; DNA: TGCAGTGCTAAGGGACTAGCGGGGTACTACGAGCAGTACTTC; J: TRBJ2-7; size: NA; D: TRBD2; V: TRBV20-1
CDR3: CASSSRDRGNQETQYF; DNA: TGTGCCAGCAGCAGCCGGGACAGGGGGAATCAAGAGACCCAGTACTTC; J: TRBJ2-5; size: few; D: TRBD1; V: TRBV3-1
CDR3: CASSPRLTLYNEQFF; DNA: TGCGCCAGCAGCCCTCGACTAACCCTCTACAATGAGCAGTTCTTC; J: TRBJ2-1; size: few; D: NA; V: TRBV10-1
CDR3: CASSLVGAYEQYF; DNA: TGTGCCAGCAGTTTAGTAGGGGCATACGAGCAGTACTTC; J: TRBJ2-7; size: NA; D: NA; V: TRBV27
CDR3: CASSPSPSGQETQYF; DNA: TGTGCCAGCTCACCATCCCCCAGCGGGCAAGAGACCCAGTACTTC; J: TRBJ2-5; size: many; D: NA; V: TRBV18
CDR3: CASSLVGANYGYTF; DNA: TGTGCCAGCAGCTTAGTGGGCGCTAACTATGGCTACACCTTC; J: TRBJ1-2; size: NA; D: NA; V: TRBV11-2
CDR3: CASSEQGHTGELFF; DNA: TGTGCCAGCAGCGAACAGGGTCACACCGGGGAGCTGTTTTTT; J: TRBJ2-2; size: NA; D: NA; V: TRBV7-3
CDR3: CASSPRAAGELFF; DNA: TGTGCCAGCAGTCCCAGAGCCGCCGGGGAGCTGTTTTTT; J: TRBJ2-2; size: NA; D: NA; V: TRBV6-5
CDR3: CSAAGGLYEQYF; DNA: TGCAGCGCGGCGGGGGGGTTGTACGAGCAGTACTTC; J: TRBJ2-7; size: NA; D: TRBD2; V: TRBV29-1